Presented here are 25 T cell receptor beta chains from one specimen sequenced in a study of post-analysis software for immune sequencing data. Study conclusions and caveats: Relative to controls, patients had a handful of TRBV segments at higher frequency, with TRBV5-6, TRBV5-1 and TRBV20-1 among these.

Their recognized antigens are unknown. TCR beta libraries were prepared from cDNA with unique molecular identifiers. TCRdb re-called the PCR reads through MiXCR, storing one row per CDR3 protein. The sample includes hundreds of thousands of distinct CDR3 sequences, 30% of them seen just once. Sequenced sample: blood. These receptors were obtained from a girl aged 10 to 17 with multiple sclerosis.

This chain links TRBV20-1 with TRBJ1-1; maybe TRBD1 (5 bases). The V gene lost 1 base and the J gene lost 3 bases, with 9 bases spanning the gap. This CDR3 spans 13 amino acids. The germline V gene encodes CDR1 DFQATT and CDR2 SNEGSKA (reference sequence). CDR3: CSARGVRDTEAFF. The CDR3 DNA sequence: TGCAGTGCTAGAGGGGTCAGGGACACTGAAGCTTTCTTT.

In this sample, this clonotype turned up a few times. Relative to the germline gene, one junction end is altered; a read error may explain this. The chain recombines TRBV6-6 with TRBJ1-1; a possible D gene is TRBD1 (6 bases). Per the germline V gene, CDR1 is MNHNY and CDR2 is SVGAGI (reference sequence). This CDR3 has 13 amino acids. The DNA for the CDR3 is TGTGCCAGCAGTTACTCTTGGGACACTGAGGCTTTCTTT. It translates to CASSYSWDTEAFF.

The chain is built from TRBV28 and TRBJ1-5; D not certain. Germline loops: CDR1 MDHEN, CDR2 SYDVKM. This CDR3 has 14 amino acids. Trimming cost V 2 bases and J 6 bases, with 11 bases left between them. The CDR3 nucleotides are TGTGCCAGCAGTTTACTAAGGCTGGCTCAGCCCCAGCATTTT. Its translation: CASSLLRLAQPQHF.

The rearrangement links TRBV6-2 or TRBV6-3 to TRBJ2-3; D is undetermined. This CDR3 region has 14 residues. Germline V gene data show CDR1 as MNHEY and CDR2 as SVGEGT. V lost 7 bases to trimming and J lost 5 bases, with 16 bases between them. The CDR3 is CASKWSIQGDTQYF. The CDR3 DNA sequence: TGTGCCAGCAAGTGGAGCATCCAAGGAGATACGCAGTATTTT.

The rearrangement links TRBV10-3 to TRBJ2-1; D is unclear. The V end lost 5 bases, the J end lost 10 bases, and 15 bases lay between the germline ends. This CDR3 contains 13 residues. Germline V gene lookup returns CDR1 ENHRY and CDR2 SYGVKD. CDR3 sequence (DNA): TGTGCCATCAGTCCAGACGTGGGCTACGAGCAGTTCTTC. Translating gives CAISPDVGYEQFF.

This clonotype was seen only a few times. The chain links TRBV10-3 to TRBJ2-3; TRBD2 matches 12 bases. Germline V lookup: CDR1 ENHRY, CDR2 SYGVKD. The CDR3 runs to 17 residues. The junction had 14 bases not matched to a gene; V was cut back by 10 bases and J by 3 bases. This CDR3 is CATTPLAGGPATDTQYF. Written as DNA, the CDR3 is TGTGCCACCACCCCTCTAGCGGGAGGGCCTGCGACAGATACGCAGTATTTT.

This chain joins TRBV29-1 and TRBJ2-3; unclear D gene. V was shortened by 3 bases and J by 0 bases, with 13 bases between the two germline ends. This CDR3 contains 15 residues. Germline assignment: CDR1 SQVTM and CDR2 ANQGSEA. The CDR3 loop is CSVEMRRSSTDTQYF. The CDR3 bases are TGCAGCGTTGAGATGCGGCGGTCTAGCACAGATACGCAGTATTTT.

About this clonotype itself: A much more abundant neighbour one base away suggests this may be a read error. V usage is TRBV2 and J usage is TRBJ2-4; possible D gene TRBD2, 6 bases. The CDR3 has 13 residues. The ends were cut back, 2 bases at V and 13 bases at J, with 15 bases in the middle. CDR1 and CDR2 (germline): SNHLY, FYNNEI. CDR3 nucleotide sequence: TGTGCCAGCAGTGAAAGCCAGGGAGGCATCCAGTACTTC. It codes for CASSESQGGIQYF.

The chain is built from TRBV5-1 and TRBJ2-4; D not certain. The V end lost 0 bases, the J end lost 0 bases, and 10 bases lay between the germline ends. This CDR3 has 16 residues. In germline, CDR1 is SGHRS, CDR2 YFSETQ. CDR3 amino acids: CASSLGVSIAKNIQYF. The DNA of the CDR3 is TGCGCCAGCAGCTTGGGGGTCAGTATAGCCAAAAACATTCAGTACTTC.

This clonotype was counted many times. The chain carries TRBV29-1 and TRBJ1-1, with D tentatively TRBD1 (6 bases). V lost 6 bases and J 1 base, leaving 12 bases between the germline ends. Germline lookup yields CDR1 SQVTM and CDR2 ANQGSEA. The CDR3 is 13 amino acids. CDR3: CSVRGGANTEAFF. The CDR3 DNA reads TGCAGCGTACGCGGGGGCGCGAACACTGAAGCTTTCTTT.

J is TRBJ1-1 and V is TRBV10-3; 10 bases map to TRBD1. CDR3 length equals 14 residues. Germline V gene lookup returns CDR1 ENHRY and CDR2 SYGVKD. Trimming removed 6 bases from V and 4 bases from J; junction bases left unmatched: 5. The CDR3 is CAIRDRGLGTEAFF. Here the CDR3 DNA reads TGTGCCATCAGAGACAGGGGGCTGGGCACTGAAGCTTTCTTT.

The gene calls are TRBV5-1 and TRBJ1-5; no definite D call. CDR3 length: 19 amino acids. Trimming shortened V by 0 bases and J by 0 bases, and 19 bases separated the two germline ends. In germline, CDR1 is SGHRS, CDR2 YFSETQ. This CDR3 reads CASSLVRNSDYYSNQPQHF. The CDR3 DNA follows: TGCGCCAGCAGCTTGGTACGGAATTCTGACTATTATAGCAATCAGCCCCAGCATTTT.

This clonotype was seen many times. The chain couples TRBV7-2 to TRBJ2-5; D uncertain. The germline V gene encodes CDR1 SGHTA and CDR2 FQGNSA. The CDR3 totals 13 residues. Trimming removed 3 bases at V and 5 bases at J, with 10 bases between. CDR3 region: CASSFGPMETQYF. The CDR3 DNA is TGTGCCAGCAGCTTTGGGCCCATGGAGACCCAGTACTTC.

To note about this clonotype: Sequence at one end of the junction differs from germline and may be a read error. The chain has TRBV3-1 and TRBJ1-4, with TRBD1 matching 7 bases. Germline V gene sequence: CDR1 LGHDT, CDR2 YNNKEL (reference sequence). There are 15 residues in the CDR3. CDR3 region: CASSQDAGGNEELFF. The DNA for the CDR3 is TGTGCCAGCAGCCAAGATGCAGGGGGGAATGAAGAACTGTTTTTT.

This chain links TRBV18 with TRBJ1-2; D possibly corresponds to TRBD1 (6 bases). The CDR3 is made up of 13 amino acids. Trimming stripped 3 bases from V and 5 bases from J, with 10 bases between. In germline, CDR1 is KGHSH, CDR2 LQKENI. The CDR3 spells CASSPDSSYGYTF. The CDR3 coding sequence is TGTGCCAGCTCACCGGACAGTTCTTATGGCTACACCTTC.

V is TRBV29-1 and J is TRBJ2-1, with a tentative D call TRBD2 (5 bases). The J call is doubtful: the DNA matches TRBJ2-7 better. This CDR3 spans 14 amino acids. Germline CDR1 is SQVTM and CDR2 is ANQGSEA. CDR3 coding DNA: TGCAGCGTTGTGCCCAGTCTAGCCTACAATGAGCAGTACTTC. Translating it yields CSVVPSLAYNEQYF.

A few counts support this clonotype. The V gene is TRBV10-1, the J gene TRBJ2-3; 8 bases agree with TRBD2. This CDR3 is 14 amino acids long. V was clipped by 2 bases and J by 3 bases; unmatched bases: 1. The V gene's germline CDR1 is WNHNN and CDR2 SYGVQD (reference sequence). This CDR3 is CASSESGRTDTQYF. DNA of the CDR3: TGCGCCAGCAGTGAGAGCGGGAGAACAGATACGCAGTATTTT.

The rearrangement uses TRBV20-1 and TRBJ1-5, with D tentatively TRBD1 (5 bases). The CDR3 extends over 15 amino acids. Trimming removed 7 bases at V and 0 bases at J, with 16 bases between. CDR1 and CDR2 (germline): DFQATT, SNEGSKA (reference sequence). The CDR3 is CSVGQGSYSNQPQHF. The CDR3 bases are TGCAGTGTAGGACAAGGAAGCTATAGCAATCAGCCCCAGCATTTT.

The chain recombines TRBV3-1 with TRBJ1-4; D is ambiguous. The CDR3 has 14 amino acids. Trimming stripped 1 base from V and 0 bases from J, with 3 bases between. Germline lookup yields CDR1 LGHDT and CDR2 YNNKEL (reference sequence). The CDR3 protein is CASSQGSTNEKLFF. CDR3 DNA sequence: TGTGCCAGCAGCCAAGGTTCAACTAATGAAAAACTGTTTTTT.

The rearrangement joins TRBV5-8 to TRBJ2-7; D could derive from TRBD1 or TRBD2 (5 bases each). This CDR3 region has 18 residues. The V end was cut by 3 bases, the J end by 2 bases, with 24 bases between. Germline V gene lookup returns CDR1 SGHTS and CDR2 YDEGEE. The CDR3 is CASSSMWGRGAKAYEQYF. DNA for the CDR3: TGTGCCAGCAGCTCTATGTGGGGCAGAGGGGCTAAGGCCTACGAGCAGTACTTC.

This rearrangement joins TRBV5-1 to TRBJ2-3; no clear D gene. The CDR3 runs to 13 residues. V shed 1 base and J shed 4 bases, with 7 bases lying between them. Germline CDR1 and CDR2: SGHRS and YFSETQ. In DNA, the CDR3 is TGCGCCAGCAGCTTGCAACTCTCAGATACGCAGTATTTT. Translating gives CASSLQLSDTQYF.

The CDR3 region has the DNA TGCGCCAGCAGCTTGGACCAGGGGGGCGAGACCCAGTACTTC. This gives the protein CASSLDQGGETQYF. This chain connects TRBV5-1 to TRBJ2-5; the D gene is possibly TRBD1 (7 bases). V shed 0 bases and J shed 5 bases, with 11 bases lying between them. The CDR3 has 14 amino acids. Looked up from germline, CDR1 is SGHRS and CDR2 is YFSETQ.

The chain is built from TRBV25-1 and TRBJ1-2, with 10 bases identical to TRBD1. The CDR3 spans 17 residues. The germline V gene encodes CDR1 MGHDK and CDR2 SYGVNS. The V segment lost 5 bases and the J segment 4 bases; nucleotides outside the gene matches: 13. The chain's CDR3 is CASSNRDRGSITYGYTF. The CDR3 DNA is TGTGCCAGCAGTAACCGGGACAGGGGTTCCATTACCTATGGCTACACCTTC.

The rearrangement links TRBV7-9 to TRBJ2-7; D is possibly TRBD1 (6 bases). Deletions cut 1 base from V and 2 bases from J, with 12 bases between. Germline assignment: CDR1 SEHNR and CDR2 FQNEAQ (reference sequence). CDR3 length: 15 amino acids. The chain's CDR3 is CASSLVSRGTYEQYF. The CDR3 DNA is TGTGCCAGCAGCTTAGTCAGCAGGGGAACCTACGAGCAGTACTTC.

The CDR3 loop is CASSFDTQETQYF. The CDR3 nucleotides are TGTGCCAGCAGCTTTGACACCCAGGAGACCCAGTACTTC. V usage is TRBV5-6 and J usage is TRBJ2-5; D remains unclear. Trimming cost V 2 bases and J 5 bases, with 10 bases left between them. The CDR3 length is 13 residues. From germline, CDR1 is SGHDT and CDR2 YYEEEE.